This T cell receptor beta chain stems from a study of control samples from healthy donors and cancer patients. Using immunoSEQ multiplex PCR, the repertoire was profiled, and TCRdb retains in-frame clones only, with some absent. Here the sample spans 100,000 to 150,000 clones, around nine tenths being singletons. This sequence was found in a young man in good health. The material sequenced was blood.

CDR3: CASSTRDRGNAEAFF. CDR3 sequence (DNA): TGTGCCAGCAGTACACGGGACAGGGGTAACGCTGAAGCTTTCTTT. This chain connects TRBV28 to TRBJ1-1, with TRBD1 identical over 10 bases. The CDR3 covers 15 residues. After removal of 5 bases from V and 6 bases from J, the junction contained 9 bases not matched to a gene. CDR1 is MDHEN and CDR2 is SYDVKM in the germline V gene.